The entry that follows covers one T cell receptor beta chain sequence. Its antigen is undetermined. The data originate from a study of shared clonotypes between healthy human individuals. On the study more broadly: Donors, aged 18 to 49, were a couple of women and a few men.

From germline, CDR1 is MNHEY and CDR2 SMNVEV (reference sequence). V lost 3 bases to trimming and J lost 1 base; unmatched junction nucleotides: 6. The CDR3 is 16 amino acids. The repertoire was sequenced with immunoSEQ multiplex PCR; TCRdb's copy has only in-frame clones and lacks some. The sample lists 1.5 million to 2.5 million clones; less than 95% were seen once. Cells designated naive CD8 were CD45RO-negative and were positively selected for CCR7, with terminally differentiated effector memory CD45RA+ cells excluded. HIV-negative, healthy adults without recent acute infections or vaccinations were the donors. Nashville, Tennessee was home to all donors, who were Caucasian adults. The study, taken as a whole, reports: Four donors had around 5% of their naive CD4 clonotypes in common.

The J gene is TRBJ1-1, the V gene TRBV27; 9 bases align to TRBD1. The receptor was derived from a man aged 18 to 30 in good health. The material sequenced was naive CD8+ T cells sorted from blood. CDR3 amino acids: CASSFAPGQGNTEAFF. The CDR3 nucleotides are TGTGCCAGCAGTTTCGCGCCGGGACAGGGGAACACTGAAGCTTTCTTT.